This TCR beta chain is from a study of blood T cells in healthy people across ages (dated by TCRdb to between 2014 and 2017). General notes on the study: In model experiments, template switching captured roughly one uniquely barcoded TCR beta cDNA molecule for every two T cells. To track age-related changes in TCR beta repertoire diversity, the study relied on deep sequencing normalized with unique cDNA molecular identifiers. Donors were grouped into four age groups: young (average 16 years), middle-aged (roughly 40), aged (about 60) and long-lived (approximately 82). To avoid experimental bias, donors of different ages were distributed randomly across sequencing lanes. For two donors (one aged 18 to 29 and one aged 80 or older), the study analyzed two additional independent replicas of 1 million unique cDNA reads from the same blood draw.

The library came from 5' RACE. The listed sequencing device is Illumina HiSeq 2500. The second PCR ran for about 6 to 11 cycles and used a J-beta primer mix along with a sample-barcoded 5' primer. A unique molecular identifier was introduced onto each TCR beta cDNA molecule by a template-switch 5' adaptor carrying 12 random nucleotides. At least 3 million CDR3-containing paired-end reads were obtained from each sample. The Mint cDNA synthesis kit, primed by a TRBC-specific oligonucleotide, was used to synthesize first-strand cDNA from all RNA. After uracil-DNA glycosylase treatment, a first 18-cycle PCR used universal primers M1SS and BC2_uni_R on all cDNA. The paper's processing steps were these. Normalization of each sample was performed by random selection of 1 million high-quality reads, each carrying a distinct molecular identifier. Reads with shared molecular identifiers were discarded instead of being binned into consensus sequences. MiTCR, with a Q25 quality threshold and the strictest error-elimination algorithm, was used for CDR3 identification, clonotype clustering and error correction. Lower-bound total TCR beta diversity was estimated with a nonparametric unseen species model using Euler transformation. The public sequencing data were trimmed at Q25 with fastp and processed into clonotypes with MiXCR by TCRdb, which kept only in-frame beta chains. Duplicate CDR3 protein sequences are folded into a single record with the most common DNA and genes. TCRdb assigned the V and J calls; the authors' analysis was not used. This sample holds over 600,000 distinct CDR3 sequences; about 42% were observed only once. In total, the top ten clones hold 18% of the sample.

The roughly 39 donors, aged about 6 to 95 years, were systemically healthy Caucasian individuals from Russia. Each donor gave ten milliliters of peripheral blood, collected into EDTA-treated Vacutainer tubes. Ficoll-Paque density-gradient centrifugation was used to isolate PBMCs, with at least 6.5 million per sample. Total RNA was extracted from PBMCs with Trizol reagent, with at least 5.5 micrograms obtained per sample. Naive CD45RAhigh/CD27high T cell percentages were measured by flow cytometry on a PBMC aliquot from every donor. V and J lose 1 base and 6 bases, and a span of 13 bases separates them. Looking up the germline V gene yields CDR1 SGHTA and CDR2 FQGNSA. The CDR3, cysteine through phenylalanine, is 15 amino acids long. The entry retains the CDR3 DNA only, 45 bases that are in frame from base 1. Overall study outcomes, separate from this receptor: Because donor CMV infection status was unknown, age-related changes in expanded clonotypes were potentially confounded. Observed TCR beta diversity correlated strongly with the percentage of naive T cells measured by flow cytometry. As age increased, observed TCR beta diversity per million T cells dropped in a roughly linear way, and a significant reduction was already evident by age 40. Compared with the aged group, the long-lived group had more naive CD4+ T cells, fewer expanded clones and increased TCR diversity, suggesting age selection. Conclusive comparison of naive and antigen-experienced compartments was prevented by the profiling of bulk unsorted PBMCs. Estimates of total diversity from one million sequenced T cells were regarded as lower bounds and underestimates.

To note about this clonotype: Its antigen target is currently unknown. No qualities accompany the bases; no much larger clone lies one base away.

The sequence is built from TRBV7-2 and TRBJ2-1; a weak D assignment points to TRBD1 (5 bases agree). The specimen sequenced was blood. This TCR came from a man older than 75 in good health. The nucleotide sequence reads as follows: TGTGCCAGCAGCTTAGAAGGACAAAAGAGCAATGAGCAGTTCTTC. This is translated as CASSLEGQKSNEQFF.